The present entry profiles one T cell receptor (beta chain) with its context. Antigen unknown. CDR1 SGHRS and CDR2 YFSETQ come from the germline V gene. With 6 bases removed from V and 0 bases from J, the gap between germline ends came to 13 bases. The CDR3 extends over 14 amino acids. This sample stems from a study of post-analysis software for immune sequencing data. Whole-study context: The cohort encompassed relapsing-remitting, secondary progressive and progressive-relapsing multiple sclerosis disease courses. Study findings and constraints: Those with multiple sclerosis, the patient group, showed significantly lower normalized Chao1 diversity than controls. When patients were compared with controls, about 5 TRBV segments were more frequent, TRBV5-6, TRBV5-1 and TRBV20-1 among them.

Unique molecular identifiers tagged the TCR beta cDNA libraries. T cells, roughly 1 to 10 million of them, yielded some 500,000 cDNA molecules. TCRdb analysed the PCR reads with MiXCR anew, one entry per CDR3 protein. The data contain roughly 600,000 distinct CDR3 sequences, 44% of them singletons. Sample: blood. This rearrangement joins TRBV5-1 to TRBJ2-7; D may be TRBD2 (6 bases). This TCR derives from a girl between 10 and 17 years old with multiple sclerosis. CDR3 DNA: TGCGCCAGCAAACAGGACGGGAGCTCCTACGAGCAGTACTTC. Translating gives CASKQDGSSYEQYF. Full variable domain (rest looked up from reference TRBV5-1 and TRBJ2-7): KAGVTQTPRYLIKTRGQQVTLSCSPISGHRSVSWYQQTPGQGLQFLFEYFSETQRNKGNFPGRFSGRQFSNSRSEMNVSTLELGDSALYLCASKQDGSSYEQYFGPGTRLTVT.